This TCR beta chain emerged from a study of cytomegalovirus exposure and HLA in healthy donors. General study findings and limits: Earlier analysis found most TCR beta V segments productive about 87% or about 30% of the time. After further analysis at a later stage, 16,951 TCR beta sequences were associated with HLA alleles at 0.05 false discovery rate.

J was trimmed by 8 bases and V by 0 bases; bases with no gene match: 6. Germline CDR1 GTSNPN, CDR2 SVGIG (reference sequence). The CDR3 is 15 amino acids. A note on this clone: The antigen is unknown.

The PCR made use of 60 Vbeta and 13 Jbeta primers. Some clones are missing from TCRdb's copy, which holds only in-frame ones; the method was immunoSEQ multiplex PCR. The sample has approximately 150,000 clones; approximately 82% are singletons. The specimen sequenced was PBMCs. The chain carries TRBV30 and TRBJ2-1; 11 nucleotides align to TRBD2. This receptor was identified in a man between 18 and 29 years old in good health and CMV-seropositive. CDR3 region: CAWSVSTSGRHEQFF. In DNA form, the CDR3 reads TGTGCCTGGAGTGTAAGTACTAGCGGGAGACATGAGCAGTTCTTC.